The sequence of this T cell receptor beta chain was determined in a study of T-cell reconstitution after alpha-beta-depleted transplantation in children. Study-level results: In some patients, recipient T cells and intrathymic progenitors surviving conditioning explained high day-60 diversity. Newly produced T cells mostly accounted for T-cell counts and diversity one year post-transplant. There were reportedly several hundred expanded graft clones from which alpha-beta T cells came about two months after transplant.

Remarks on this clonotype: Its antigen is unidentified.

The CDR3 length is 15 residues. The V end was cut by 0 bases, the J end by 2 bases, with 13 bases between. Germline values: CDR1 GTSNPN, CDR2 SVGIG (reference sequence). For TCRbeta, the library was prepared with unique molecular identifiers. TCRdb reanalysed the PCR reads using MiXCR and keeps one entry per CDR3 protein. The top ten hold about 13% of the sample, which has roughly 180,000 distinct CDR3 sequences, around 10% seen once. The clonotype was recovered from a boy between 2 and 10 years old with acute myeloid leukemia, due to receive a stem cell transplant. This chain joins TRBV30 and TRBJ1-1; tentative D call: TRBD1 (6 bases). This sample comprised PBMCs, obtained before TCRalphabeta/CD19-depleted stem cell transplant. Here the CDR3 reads CAWSVPGHLNTEAFF. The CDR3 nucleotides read TGTGCCTGGAGTGTTCCGGGACATCTCAACACTGAAGCTTTCTTT.